The 19 T cell receptor beta chains listed next were all sequenced from one sample in a study of OX40 agonist ivuxolimab in advanced cancers. Clones were sequenced by immunoSEQ multiplex PCR, and TCRdb holds only the in-frame ones, with some missing. The sample has tens of thousands of clones, 87% seen once. Source: CD4+ or CD8+ T cells sorted from blood, taken in a trial of the OX40 agonist ivuxolimab. These receptors were obtained from an adult with an advanced solid tumor such as melanoma, head and neck, liver or kidney cancer.

The chain uses TRBV5-1 and TRBJ2-3; 14 bases are a match to TRBD2. In germline, CDR1 is SGHRS, CDR2 YFSETQ. V shed 4 bases, J shed 6 bases, and the junction held 4 bases outside the gene matches. The CDR3 is 15 residues long. CDR3 sequence reads: CASSRTSGGKDTQYF. The CDR3 DNA sequence: TGCGCCAGCAGCCGGACTAGCGGGGGGAAGGATACGCAGTATTTT.

The rearrangement joins TRBV6-5 to TRBJ1-2; D perhaps matches TRBD1 (6 bases). V lost 5 bases and J lost 5, with 15 bases in between. The germline CDR1 and CDR2 sequences are MNHEY and SVGAGI. The CDR3 loop spans 14 amino acids. This CDR3 is CASSLAEQGYGYTF. The CDR3 nucleotides read TGTGCCAGCAGTCTCGCGGAACAGGGTTATGGCTACACCTTC.

This rearrangement joins TRBV27 to TRBJ1-2; no definite D call. CDR1 MNHEY and CDR2 SMNVEV come from the germline V gene (reference sequence). V was trimmed by 5 bases and J by 5 bases, leaving 18 bases between them. The length of the CDR3 is 15 residues. The CDR3 here is CASSPVGGKVYGYTF. DNA for the CDR3: TGTGCCAGCAGTCCCGTGGGAGGGAAAGTATATGGCTACACCTTC.

V is TRBV2 and J is TRBJ1-1; D unclear. Between the trimmed V and J ends, which lost 8 bases and 1 base, there was a span of 14 bases. This CDR3 comprises 14 residues. Germline CDR1 SNHLY, CDR2 FYNNEI. CDR3 nucleotides: TGTGCCAGCTTCCTCCGGCCCGGGAACACTGAAGCTTTCTTT. This encodes CASFLRPGNTEAFF.

This rearrangement joins TRBV5-1 to TRBJ1-2; D not resolved. CDR1 is SGHRS and CDR2 is YFSETQ in the germline V gene. The germline V and J ends were trimmed by 0 bases and 8 bases, with 11 bases remaining between them. The CDR3 totals 13 residues. CDR3 coding DNA: TGCGCCAGCAGCTTGGTCGGCCAGTGGGGCTACACCTTC. This sequence encodes CASSLVGQWGYTF.

This chain connects TRBV5-1 to TRBJ2-3; 10 bases agree with TRBD1. V dropped 0 bases and J dropped 6; count of bases not matched to a gene: 7. Germline CDR1 SGHRS, CDR2 YFSETQ. CDR3 length equals 16 residues. This CDR3 is CASSLETTGGKDTQYF. CDR3 sequence (DNA): TGCGCCAGCAGCTTGGAAACGACAGGGGGCAAGGATACGCAGTATTTT.

This clone was detected a few times. J is TRBJ1-5 and V is TRBV6-1; D not resolved. Deletions cut 10 bases from V and 0 bases from J, with 10 bases between. The CDR3 runs 13 residues. The germline V gene encodes CDR1 MNHNS and CDR2 SASEGT. CDR3 in DNA: TGTGCCACTCAGGCTTATAGCAATCAGCCCCAGCATTTT. It yields the protein CATQAYSNQPQHF.

The CDR3 here is CASSPGASSTDTQYF. CDR3 nucleotides: TGTGCCAGCTCACCAGGAGCGTCTAGCACAGATACGCAGTATTTT. This sequence joins TRBV18 and TRBJ2-3; D call uncertain. The V gene lost 2 bases and the J gene lost 0 bases, with 9 bases spanning the gap. The CDR3 consists of 15 residues. The germline CDR1 and CDR2 sequences are KGHSH and LQKENI.

This CDR3 reads CASSLPPILSDTQYF. The CDR3 nucleotides read TGTGCCAGCAGTTTACCGCCGATACTGTCAGATACGCAGTATTTT. The rearrangement uses TRBV28 and TRBJ2-3; D gene unclear. From germline, CDR1 is MDHEN and CDR2 SYDVKM. Trimming cost V 2 bases and J 4 bases, with 13 bases left between them. CDR3 length: 15 amino acids. Full variable domain (outside the CDR3, taken from reference TRBV28 and TRBJ2-3): DVKVTQSSRYLVKRTGEKVFLECVQDMDHENMFWYRQDPGLGLRLIYFSYDVKMKEKGDIPEGYSVSREKKERFSLILESASTNQTSMYLCASSLPPILSDTQYFGPGTRLTVL.

The chain carries TRBV5-1 and TRBJ1-2, with 7 bases lining up with TRBD1. Germline V CDR1 and CDR2: SGHRS, YFSETQ. This CDR3 contains 13 residues. After removal of 4 bases from V and 6 bases from J, the junction contained 6 bases not matched to a gene. This CDR3 reads CASSRQGEDGYTF. CDR3 coding DNA: TGCGCCAGCAGCAGACAGGGTGAAGATGGCTACACCTTC.

The chain links TRBV27 to TRBJ2-1; the match to TRBD2 covers 12 bases. The CDR3 contains 13 residues. Germline trimming cut 6 bases from V and 9 bases from J; bases unmatched to any gene: 3. Germline V gene data show CDR1 as MNHEY and CDR2 as SMNVEV (reference sequence). CDR3 loop: CASSPSGGVEQFF. The CDR3 DNA sequence: TGTGCCAGCAGCCCTAGCGGGGGGGTTGAGCAGTTCTTC.

This clone was counted a single time. The chain carries TRBV11-3 and TRBJ2-2, with D tentatively TRBD1 (6 bases). The CDR3 totals 15 residues. V was cut by 5 bases and J by 4 bases, with 14 bases left in between. Germline assignment: CDR1 SGHNT and CDR2 YENEEA. In DNA, the CDR3 is TGTGCCAGCAGCCCACGGGACACCCGCACCGGGGAGCTGTTTTTT. Its protein product is CASSPRDTRTGELFF.

The genes are TRBV5-1 and TRBJ2-5; D gene ambiguous. Germline-derived CDR1 and CDR2 are SGHRS and YFSETQ. The CDR3 has 13 amino acids. Trimming removed 4 bases from V and 3 bases from J, with 10 bases in between. CDR3 nucleotides: TGCGCCAGCAGCCCGTCGTCCAAAGAGACCCAGTACTTC. This encodes CASSPSSKETQYF.

This sequence joins TRBV5-1 and TRBJ2-5; D uncertain. The germline CDR1 and CDR2 sequences are SGHRS and YFSETQ. Trimming shortened V by 2 bases and J by 5 bases, and 19 bases separated the two germline ends. The CDR3 is 16 residues long. For the CDR3, the DNA is TGCGCCAGCAGCTTTAAAACTTTCGGCAGCCGGGAGACCCAGTACTTC. This codes for CASSFKTFGSRETQYF.

This chain connects TRBV5-1 to TRBJ2-1; D ambiguous. The V end lost 0 bases, the J end lost 8 bases, and 12 bases lay between the germline ends. CDR3 length: 14 amino acids. Germline CDR1 SGHRS, CDR2 YFSETQ. As DNA, the CDR3 is TGCGCCAGCAGCTTGGGACTTATCAGCGATGAGCAGTTCTTC. Its translation is CASSLGLISDEQFF.

In its sample, this clone was seen a few times. V and J are TRBV11-2 and TRBJ1-5; weak D call: TRBD1 (5 bases). The CDR3 spans 14 residues. Trimming stripped 5 bases from V and 6 bases from J, with 14 bases between. Per germline, CDR1 SGHAT and CDR2 FQNNGV. The CDR3 nucleotides are TGTGCCAGCAGCCAGGGCGGGGTCGGTCAGCCCCAGCATTTT. Protein: CASSQGGVGQPQHF.

This chain joins TRBV5-1 and TRBJ2-3; 9 bases map to TRBD1. Germline V lookup: CDR1 SGHRS, CDR2 YFSETQ. The CDR3 totals 15 residues. Trimming cost V 5 bases and J 3 bases; bases outside gene matches: 7. The CDR3 DNA reads as TGCGCCAGCAGGCCCGGGACAGGGTCAACAGATACGCAGTATTTT. This translates into CASRPGTGSTDTQYF.

This clone has only a few counts. The V gene is TRBV10-1, the J gene TRBJ2-3, with 10 bases fitting TRBD2. With 0 bases clipped from V and 1 base from J, the junction kept 7 bases outside the gene matches. The CDR3 runs 18 residues. CDR1 and CDR2 (germline): WNHNN, SYGVQD (reference sequence). The CDR3 reads CASSESVRGTSGTDTQYF. CDR3 DNA sequence: TGCGCCAGCAGTGAGTCTGTGAGGGGGACTAGCGGCACAGATACGCAGTATTTT.

CDR3 DNA: TGCAGCGTAGTGCGGGACAGTCCTTCTGAAGCTTTCTTT. It specifies CSVVRDSPSEAFF. This chain joins TRBV29-1 and TRBJ1-1; TRBD1 agrees at 7 bases. J was trimmed by 6 bases and V by 6 bases; bases with no gene match: 10. This CDR3 spans 13 amino acids. Germline V gene data show CDR1 as SQVTM and CDR2 as ANQGSEA.